This T cell receptor beta chain was documented in a study of post-analysis software for immune sequencing data. Across the study: Disease courses included relapsing-remitting, secondary progressive and progressive-relapsing multiple sclerosis.

Unique molecular identifiers had been added to the TCR beta cDNA libraries. TCRdb re-called the PCR reads with MiXCR, one entry per CDR3 protein. Of roughly 160,000 distinct CDR3 sequences listed, roughly 35% are singletons. This TCR was sampled from a girl aged 10-17 years with multiple sclerosis. Material: blood, obtained after autologous hematopoietic stem cell transplantation.

The CDR3 sequence: CSPEFSGQMTEQYF. In DNA, the CDR3 is TGCAGTCCAGAATTCTCGGGACAGATGACCGAGCAGTACTTC. V gene TRBV20-1 combines with J gene TRBJ2-7; 7 positions agree with TRBD1. Unmatched junction bases numbered 16, after V lost 8 bases and J lost 6 bases. Germline lookup yields CDR1 DFQATT and CDR2 SNEGSKA (reference sequence). This CDR3 is 14 amino acids long.